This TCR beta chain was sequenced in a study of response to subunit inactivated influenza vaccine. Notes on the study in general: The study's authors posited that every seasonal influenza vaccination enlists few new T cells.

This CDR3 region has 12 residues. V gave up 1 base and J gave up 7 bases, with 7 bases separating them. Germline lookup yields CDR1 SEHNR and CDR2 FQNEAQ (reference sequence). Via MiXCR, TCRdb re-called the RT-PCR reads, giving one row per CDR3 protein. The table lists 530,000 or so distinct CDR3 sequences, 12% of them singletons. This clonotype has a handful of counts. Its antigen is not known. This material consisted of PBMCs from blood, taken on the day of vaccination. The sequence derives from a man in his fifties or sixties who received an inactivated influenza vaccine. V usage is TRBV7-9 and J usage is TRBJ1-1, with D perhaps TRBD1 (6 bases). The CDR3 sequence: CASSLGTDEAFF. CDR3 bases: TGTGCCAGCAGCTTAGGGACAGATGAAGCTTTCTTT.